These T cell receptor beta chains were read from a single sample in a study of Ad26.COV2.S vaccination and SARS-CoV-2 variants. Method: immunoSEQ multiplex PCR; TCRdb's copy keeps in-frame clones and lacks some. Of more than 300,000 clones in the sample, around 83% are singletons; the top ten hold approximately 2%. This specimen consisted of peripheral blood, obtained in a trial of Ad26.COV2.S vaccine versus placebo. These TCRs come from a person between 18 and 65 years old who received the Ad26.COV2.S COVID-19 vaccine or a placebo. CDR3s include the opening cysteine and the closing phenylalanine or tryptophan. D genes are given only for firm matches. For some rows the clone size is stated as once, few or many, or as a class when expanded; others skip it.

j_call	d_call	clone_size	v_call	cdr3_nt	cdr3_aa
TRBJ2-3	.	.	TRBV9	TGTGCCAGCAGCGTAGGCTCGGCAGGGTTCACAGATACGCAGTATTTT	CASSVGSAGFTDTQYF
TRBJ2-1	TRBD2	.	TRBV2	TGTGCCAGCAGACCGCAAGTCTTAGCGGGGTTCTCCTACAATGAGCAGTTCTTC	CASRPQVLAGFSYNEQFF
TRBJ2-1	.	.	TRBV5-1	TGCGCCAGCACCGCCGGGACCTTTTCCTACAATGAGCAGTTCTTC	CASTAGTFSYNEQFF
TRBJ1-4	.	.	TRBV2	TGTGCCAGCGATAGAGACAGGGAAAAACTGTTTTTT	CASDRDREKLFF
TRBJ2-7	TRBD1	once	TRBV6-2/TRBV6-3	TGTGCCAGCAGTCTGGACAGGGTGCAGGATCGGTTGTACTTC	CASSLDRVQDRLYF
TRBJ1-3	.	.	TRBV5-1	TGCGCCAGCAGCCCCCAGGGATCGGGAAACACCATATATTTT	CASSPQGSGNTIYF
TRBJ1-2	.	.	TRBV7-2	TGTGCCAGCAGCGAGGGCCCCGCCCCGGGATATGGCTACACCTTC	CASSEGPAPGYGYTF
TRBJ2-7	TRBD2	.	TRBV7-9	TGTGCCAGCAGCGGGACTAGCGGGGGCTACTACGAGCAGTACTTC	CASSGTSGGYYEQYF
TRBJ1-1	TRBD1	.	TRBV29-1	TGCAGCGCAACGACAGGGGGCGACACTGAAGCTTTCTTT	CSATTGGDTEAFF
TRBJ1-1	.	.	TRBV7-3	TGTGCCAGCAGCGTAAACAGAAACACTGAAGCTTTCTTT	CASSVNRNTEAFF
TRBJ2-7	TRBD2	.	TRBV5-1	TGCGCCAGCAGCCCGACGGGGGGGCCCTACGAGCAGTACTTC	CASSPTGGPYEQYF
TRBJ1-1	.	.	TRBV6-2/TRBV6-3	TGTGCCAGCAGTTACTCAGAAGGCAGACCAAACACTGAAGCTTTCTTT	CASSYSEGRPNTEAFF
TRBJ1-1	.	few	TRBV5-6	TGTGCCCCGACCCCGAACACTGAAGCTTTCTTT	CAPTPNTEAFF
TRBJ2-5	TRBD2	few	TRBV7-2	TGTGCCAGCAGCTCAACGGGGGGATCATTAAGAGAGTACCAAGAGACCCAGTACTTC	CASSSTGGSLREYQETQYF
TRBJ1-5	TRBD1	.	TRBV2	TGTGCCAGCAGTGATGGGACAGTGAATCAGCCCCAGCATTTT	CASSDGTVNQPQHF
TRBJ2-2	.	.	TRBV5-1	TGCGCCAGCAGCCGTGCTGGGGCGAACACCGGGGAGCTGTTTTTT	CASSRAGANTGELFF
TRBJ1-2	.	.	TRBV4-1	TGCGCCAGCAGCCAAGGGGTGTCTAACTATGGCTACACCTTC	CASSQGVSNYGYTF
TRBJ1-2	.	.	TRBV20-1	TGCAGTGCTAGTTCCCCAGCTGACAACTATGGCTACACCTTC	CSASSPADNYGYTF
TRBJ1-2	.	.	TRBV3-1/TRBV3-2	TGTGCCAGCAGCCAAGGGGCCTCCAACCCCTTCTATGGCTACACCTTC	CASSQGASNPFYGYTF
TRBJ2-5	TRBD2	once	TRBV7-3	TGTGCCAGCAGCGCGGGACTAGCGGCAGAAGAGACCCAGTACTTC	CASSAGLAAEETQYF
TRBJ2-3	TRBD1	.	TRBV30	TGTGCCTGGAGTCCGGACAGGGCCGGCACAGATACGCAGTATTTT	CAWSPDRAGTDTQYF
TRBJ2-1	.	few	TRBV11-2	TGTGCCAGCAGCTTACTTCTCAACAATGAGCAGTTCTTC	CASSLLLNNEQFF
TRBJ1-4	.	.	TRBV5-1	TGCGCCAGCAGCGGTGAGGGTGAAAAACTGTTTTTT	CASSGEGEKLFF
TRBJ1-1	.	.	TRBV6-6	TGTGCCAGCAGTTACTTAGGGAGGGCCGCTGAAGCTTTCTTT	CASSYLGRAAEAFF
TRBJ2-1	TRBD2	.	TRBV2	TGTGCCAGCAGCGAACAAACTAGCGGGGGGGGATCCGAGCAGTTCTTC	CASSEQTSGGGSEQFF
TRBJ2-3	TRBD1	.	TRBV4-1	TGCGCCAGCAGCCAGGGGACAGGGCGGGATACGCAGTATTTT	CASSQGTGRDTQYF
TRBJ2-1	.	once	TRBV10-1	TGCGCCAGCAGTGATCCCTCTGCGGCCGGCTACAATGAGCAGTTCTTC	CASSDPSAAGYNEQFF
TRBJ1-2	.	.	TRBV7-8	TGTGCCAGCAGCTTATTTGAGGTTCCCGGCTACACCTTC	CASSLFEVPGYTF
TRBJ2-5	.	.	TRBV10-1	TGCGCCAGCAGTGATCCGGGCAGGGGCTATGATAGAGAGACCCAGTACTTC	CASSDPGRGYDRETQYF
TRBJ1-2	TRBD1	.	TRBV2	TGTGCCAGCATGCCCGGGACAGGGGCCTACACCTTC	CASMPGTGAYTF
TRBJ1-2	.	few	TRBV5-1	TGCGCCAGCAGCCTAGACACTTATGGCTACACCTTC	CASSLDTYGYTF
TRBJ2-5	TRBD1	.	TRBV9	TGTGCCAGCAGCGTGACAGGGGTGGAGGAGACCCAGTACTTC	CASSVTGVEETQYF
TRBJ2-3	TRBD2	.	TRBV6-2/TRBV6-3	TGTGCCAGCAGTTACTCCTTAGCGGGGGGTAGCACAGATACGCAGTATTTT	CASSYSLAGGSTDTQYF
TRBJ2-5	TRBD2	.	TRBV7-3	TGTGCCAGCAGCCCAGCGGGGGGGAAGCAGACCCAGTACTTC	CASSPAGGKQTQYF
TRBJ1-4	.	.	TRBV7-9	TGTGCCAGCACCCGAGGGACTAATGAAAAACTGTTTTTT	CASTRGTNEKLFF
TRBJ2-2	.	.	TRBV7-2	TGTGCCAGCAGCTTCCAACCAGGCGCGAACACCGGGGAGCTGTTTTTT	CASSFQPGANTGELFF
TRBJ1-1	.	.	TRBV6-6	TGTGCCAGCAGTTACGGGGCGGACACTGAAGCTTTCTTT	CASSYGADTEAFF
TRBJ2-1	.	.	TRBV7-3	TGTGCCAGCAGCCGCGGCTGGGTGAAGGGAAACAATGAGCAGTTCTTC	CASSRGWVKGNNEQFF
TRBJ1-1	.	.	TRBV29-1	TGCAGCGTTGACAGGGGCGGCACTGAAGCTTTCTTT	CSVDRGGTEAFF
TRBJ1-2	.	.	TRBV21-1	TGTGCCAGCAGCAAACCCGGACAGGGGCTGAGGTATGGCTACACCTTC	CASSKPGQGLRYGYTF
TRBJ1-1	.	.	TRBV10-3	TGTGCCATCACCCCTCGGGGGGAGGTGGGGACTGAAGCTTTCTTT	CAITPRGEVGTEAFF
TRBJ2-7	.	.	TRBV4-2	TGTGCCAGCAGCCAAGGACAGAGCTCCTACGAGCAGTACTTC	CASSQGQSSYEQYF
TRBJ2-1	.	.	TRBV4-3	TGCGCCAGCAGCCATGAAATTGACTTGTACAATGAGCAGTTCTTC	CASSHEIDLYNEQFF
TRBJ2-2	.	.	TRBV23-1	TGCGCCAGCAGTCACACAAGAGGCACCGGGGAGCTGTTTTTT	CASSHTRGTGELFF
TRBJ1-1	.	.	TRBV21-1	TGTGTAAGAGGGGGGGACATGAACACTGAAGCTTTCTTT	CVRGGDMNTEAFF
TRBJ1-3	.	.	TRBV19	TGTGCCAGTATTATCGCCGGGGGGGGATCCGGAAACACCATATATTTT	CASIIAGGGSGNTIYF
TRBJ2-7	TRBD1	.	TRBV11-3	TGTGCCAGCAGCTCCGGGACAGGCTACGAGCAGTACTTC	CASSSGTGYEQYF
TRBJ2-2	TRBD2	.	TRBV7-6	TGTGCCAGCAGCCTTCGGACTAGCGGGGAAACCGGGGAGCTGTTTTTT	CASSLRTSGETGELFF
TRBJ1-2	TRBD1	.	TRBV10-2	TGCGCCAGCACGGACAGGGCCCCTGCACGCTACACCTTC	CASTDRAPARYTF
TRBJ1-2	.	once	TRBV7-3	TGTGCCAGCAGCATGGGAGGGGTTGTGGGCTACACCTTC	CASSMGGVVGYTF
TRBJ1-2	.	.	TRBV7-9	TGTGCCAGCAGCTTAGTCCACGGGGGGGCGAGCTACACCTTC	CASSLVHGGASYTF
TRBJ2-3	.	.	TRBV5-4	TGTGCCAGCAGCCACAGGACTAAGACAGATACGCAGTATTTT	CASSHRTKTDTQYF
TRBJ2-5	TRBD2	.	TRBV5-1	TGCGCCAGCAGCCGCAGAGGGACTAGCGGGGCAGAGACCCAGTACTTC	CASSRRGTSGAETQYF
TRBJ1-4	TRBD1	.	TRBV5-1	TGCGCCAGCAGCGGGACAGGCGCAACTAATGAAAAACTGTTTTTT	CASSGTGATNEKLFF
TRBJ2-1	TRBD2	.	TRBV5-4	TGTGCCAGCAGCCCTAGCGGGGGGGATATATACAATGAGCAGTTCTTC	CASSPSGGDIYNEQFF
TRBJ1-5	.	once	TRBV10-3	TGTGCCATCAGTGAGTCTCAGGTAGGGGGCAATCAGCCCCAGCATTTT	CAISESQVGGNQPQHF
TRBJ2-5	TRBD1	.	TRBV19	TGTGCCAGTAGTAGACCGGGACAGGGTGTAAAGACCCAGTACTTC	CASSRPGQGVKTQYF
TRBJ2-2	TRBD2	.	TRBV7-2	TGTGCCAGCAGCTTAACCGGGGGGGCCACCGGGGAGCTGTTTTTT	CASSLTGGATGELFF
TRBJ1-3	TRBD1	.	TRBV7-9	TGTGCCAGCAGCTCGGACAGGAACTCTGGAAACACCATATATTTT	CASSSDRNSGNTIYF